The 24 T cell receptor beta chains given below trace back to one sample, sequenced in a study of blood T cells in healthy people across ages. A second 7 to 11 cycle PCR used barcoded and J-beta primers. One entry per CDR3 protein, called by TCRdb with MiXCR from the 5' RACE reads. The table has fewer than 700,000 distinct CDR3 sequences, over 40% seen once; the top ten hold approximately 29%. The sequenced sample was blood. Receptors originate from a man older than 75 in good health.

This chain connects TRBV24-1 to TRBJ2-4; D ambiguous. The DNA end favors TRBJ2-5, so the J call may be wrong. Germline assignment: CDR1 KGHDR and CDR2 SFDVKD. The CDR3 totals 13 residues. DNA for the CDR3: TGTGCCACCAGTGACTGGAGCCAAGAGACCCAGTACTTC. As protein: CATSDWSQETQYF.

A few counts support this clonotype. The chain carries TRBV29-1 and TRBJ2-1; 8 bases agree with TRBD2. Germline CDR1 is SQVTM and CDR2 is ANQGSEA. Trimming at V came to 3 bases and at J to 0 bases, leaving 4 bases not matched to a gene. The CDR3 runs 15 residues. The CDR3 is CSVEAGGPSYNEQFF. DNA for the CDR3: TGCAGCGTTGAGGCGGGGGGCCCCTCCTACAATGAGCAGTTCTTC.

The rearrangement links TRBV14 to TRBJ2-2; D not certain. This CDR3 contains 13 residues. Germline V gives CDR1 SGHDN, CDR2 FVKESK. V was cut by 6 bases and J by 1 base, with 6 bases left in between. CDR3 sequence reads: CASRHQNTGELFF. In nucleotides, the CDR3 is TGTGCCAGCAGACACCAGAACACCGGGGAGCTGTTTTTT.

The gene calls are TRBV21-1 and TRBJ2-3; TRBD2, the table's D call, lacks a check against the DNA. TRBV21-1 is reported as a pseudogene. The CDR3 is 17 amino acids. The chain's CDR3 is CASSKGELAGVSDTQYF. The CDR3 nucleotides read TGTGCCAGCAGCAAAGGGGAGTTAGCGGGTGTCTCAGATACGCAGTATTTT.

CDR3 residues: CSARGDRYNEQFF. CDR3 coding DNA: TGCAGTGCTAGGGGGGACCGTTACAATGAGCAGTTCTTC. The chain joins TRBV20-1 to TRBJ2-1; the D call may be TRBD1 or TRBD2 (5 bases each). The V and J ends lost 3 bases and 4 bases respectively, with 10 bases between them. CDR1 is DFQATT, CDR2 SNEGSKA, per germline (reference sequence). CDR3 length equals 13 residues.

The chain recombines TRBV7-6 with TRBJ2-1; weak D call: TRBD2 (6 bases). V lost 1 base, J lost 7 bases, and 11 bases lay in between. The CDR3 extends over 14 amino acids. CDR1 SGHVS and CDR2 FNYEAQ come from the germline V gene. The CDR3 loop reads CASSLVAAGNEQFF. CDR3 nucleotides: TGTGCCAGCAGCTTAGTGGCGGCGGGAAATGAGCAGTTCTTC. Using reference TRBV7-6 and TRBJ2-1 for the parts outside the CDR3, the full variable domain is GAGVSQSPRYKVTKRGQDVALRCDPISGHVSLYWYRQALGQGPEFLTYFNYEAQQDKSGLPNDRFSAERPEGSISTLTIQRTEQRDSAMYRCASSLVAAGNEQFFGPGTRLTVL.

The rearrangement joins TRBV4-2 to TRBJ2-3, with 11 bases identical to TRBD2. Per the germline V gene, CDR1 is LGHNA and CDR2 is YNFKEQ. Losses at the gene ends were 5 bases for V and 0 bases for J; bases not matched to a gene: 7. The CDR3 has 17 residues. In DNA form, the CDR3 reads TGTGCCAGCAGCAAAGTTAGCGGGGGGGGTAGCACAGATACGCAGTATTTT. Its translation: CASSKVSGGGSTDTQYF.

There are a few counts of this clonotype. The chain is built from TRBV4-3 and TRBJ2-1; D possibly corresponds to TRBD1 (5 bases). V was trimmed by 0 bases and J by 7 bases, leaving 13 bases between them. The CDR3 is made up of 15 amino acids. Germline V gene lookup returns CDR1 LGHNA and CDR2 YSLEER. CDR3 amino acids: CASSQDPRVRNEQFF. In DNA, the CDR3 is TGCGCCAGCAGCCAAGATCCCAGGGTGAGGAATGAGCAGTTCTTC.

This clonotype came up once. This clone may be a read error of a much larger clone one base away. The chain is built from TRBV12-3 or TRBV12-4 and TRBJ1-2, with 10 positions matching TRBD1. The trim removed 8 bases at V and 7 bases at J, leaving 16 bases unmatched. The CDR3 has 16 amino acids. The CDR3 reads CASCSSGTGANGGYTF. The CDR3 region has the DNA TGTGCCAGCTGTTCATCCGGGACAGGGGCAAATGGTGGCTACACCTTC.

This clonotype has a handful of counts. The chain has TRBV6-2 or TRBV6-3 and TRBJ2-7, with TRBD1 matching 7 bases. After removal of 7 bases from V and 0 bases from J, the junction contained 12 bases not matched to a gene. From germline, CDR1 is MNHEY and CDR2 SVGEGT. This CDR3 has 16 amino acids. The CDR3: CASTGTDPTTSYEQYF. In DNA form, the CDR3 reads TGTGCCAGCACCGGGACAGATCCGACCACCTCCTACGAGCAGTACTTC.

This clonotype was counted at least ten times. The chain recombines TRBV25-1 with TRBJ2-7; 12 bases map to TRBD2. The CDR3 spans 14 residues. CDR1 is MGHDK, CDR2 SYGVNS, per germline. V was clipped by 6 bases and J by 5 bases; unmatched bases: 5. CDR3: CASRLAGGPHEQYF. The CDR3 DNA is TGTGCCAGCAGGCTAGCGGGAGGGCCCCACGAGCAGTACTTC.

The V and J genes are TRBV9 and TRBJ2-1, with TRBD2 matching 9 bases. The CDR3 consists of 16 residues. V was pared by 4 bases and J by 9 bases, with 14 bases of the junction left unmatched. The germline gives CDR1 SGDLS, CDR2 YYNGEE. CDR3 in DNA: TGTGCCAGCAGCCCTTACCAGCGGGGGGAAATCAGTGAGCAGTTCTTC. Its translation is CASSPYQRGEISEQFF.

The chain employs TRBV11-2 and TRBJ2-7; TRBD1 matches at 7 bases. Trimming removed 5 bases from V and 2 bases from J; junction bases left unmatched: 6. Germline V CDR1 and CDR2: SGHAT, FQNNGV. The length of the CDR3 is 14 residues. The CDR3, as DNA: TGTGCCAGCAGCCGCCCCGGGACAGCCTACGAGCAGTACTTC. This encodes CASSRPGTAYEQYF.

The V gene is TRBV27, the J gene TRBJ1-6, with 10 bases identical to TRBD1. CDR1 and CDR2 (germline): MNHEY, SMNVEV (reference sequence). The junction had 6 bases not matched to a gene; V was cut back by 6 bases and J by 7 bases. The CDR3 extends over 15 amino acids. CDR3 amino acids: CASSSLTGGNSPLHF. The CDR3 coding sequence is TGTGCCAGCAGCTCCCTGACAGGGGGCAATTCACCCCTCCACTTT.

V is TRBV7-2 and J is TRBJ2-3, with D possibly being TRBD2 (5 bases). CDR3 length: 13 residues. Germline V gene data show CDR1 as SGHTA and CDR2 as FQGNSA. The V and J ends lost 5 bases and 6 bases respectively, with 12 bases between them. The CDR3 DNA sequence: TGTGCCAGCAGCACTCTAGCTAGGGATACGCAGTATTTT. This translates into CASSTLARDTQYF.

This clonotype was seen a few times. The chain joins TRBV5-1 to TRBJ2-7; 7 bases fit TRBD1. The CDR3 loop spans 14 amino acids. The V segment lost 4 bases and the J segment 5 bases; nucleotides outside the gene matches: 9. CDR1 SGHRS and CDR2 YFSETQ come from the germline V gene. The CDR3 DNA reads TGCGCCAGCAGCAGAAGACAGGGTATCCACGAGCAGTACTTC. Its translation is CASSRRQGIHEQYF.

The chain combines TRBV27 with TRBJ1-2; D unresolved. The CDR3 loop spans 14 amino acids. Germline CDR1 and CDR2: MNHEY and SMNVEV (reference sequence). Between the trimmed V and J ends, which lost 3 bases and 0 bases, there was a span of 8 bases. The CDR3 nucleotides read TGTGCCAGCAGTTTCGGGAGGACTAACTATGGCTACACCTTC. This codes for CASSFGRTNYGYTF.

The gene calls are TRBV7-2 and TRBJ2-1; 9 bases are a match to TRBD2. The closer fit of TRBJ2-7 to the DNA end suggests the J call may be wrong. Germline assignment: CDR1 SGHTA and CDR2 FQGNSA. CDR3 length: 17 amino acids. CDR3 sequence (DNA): TGTGCCAGCAGCTTACTAACTAGCGGGCCTTTCTACAATGAGCAGTACTTC. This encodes CASSLLTSGPFYNEQYF.

For the CDR3, the DNA is TGTGCCAGCACCGCCGGGACTAGCGGGGCCAAGCAGTTCTTC. Translation: CASTAGTSGAKQFF. The chain uses TRBV7-2 and TRBJ2-1; TRBD2 matches 13 bases. This CDR3 is 14 amino acids long. From germline, CDR1 is SGHTA and CDR2 FQGNSA. V lost 7 bases, J lost 11 bases, and 8 bases stayed unmatched.

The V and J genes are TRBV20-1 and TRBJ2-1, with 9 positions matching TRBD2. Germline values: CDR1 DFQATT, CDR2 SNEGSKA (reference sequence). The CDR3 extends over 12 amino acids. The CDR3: CRGAGGGNEQFF. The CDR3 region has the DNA TGCAGGGGAGCGGGAGGAGGCAATGAGCAGTTCTTC.

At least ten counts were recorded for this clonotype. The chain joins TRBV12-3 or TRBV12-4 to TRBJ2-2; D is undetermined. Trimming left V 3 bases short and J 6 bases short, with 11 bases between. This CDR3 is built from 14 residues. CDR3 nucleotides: TGTGCCAGCAGTTTTGGACCCTCATCCGGGGAGCTGTTTTTT. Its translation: CASSFGPSSGELFF.

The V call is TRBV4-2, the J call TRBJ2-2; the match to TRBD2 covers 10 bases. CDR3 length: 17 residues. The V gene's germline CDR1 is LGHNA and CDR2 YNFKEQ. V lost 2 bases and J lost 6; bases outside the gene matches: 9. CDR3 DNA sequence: TGTGCCAGCAGCCAACAAGCGGGGGGGCGGGATTCCGGGGAGCTGTTTTTT. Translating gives CASSQQAGGRDSGELFF.

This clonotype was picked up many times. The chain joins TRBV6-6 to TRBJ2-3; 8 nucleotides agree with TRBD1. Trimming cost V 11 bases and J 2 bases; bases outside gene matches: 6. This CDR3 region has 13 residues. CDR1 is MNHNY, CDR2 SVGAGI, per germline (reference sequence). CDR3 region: CAGRTGTTDTQYF. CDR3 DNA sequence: TGTGCCGGACGGACAGGGACCACAGATACGCAGTATTTT.

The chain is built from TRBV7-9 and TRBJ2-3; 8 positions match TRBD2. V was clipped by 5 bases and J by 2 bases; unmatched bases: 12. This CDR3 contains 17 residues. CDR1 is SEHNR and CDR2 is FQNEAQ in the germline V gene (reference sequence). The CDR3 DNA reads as TGTGCCAGCAGCCGGGAGAGTAGCGGGGCCTCCACAGATACGCAGTATTTT. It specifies CASSRESSGASTDTQYF.